This TCR beta chain was obtained from a study of blood T cell repertoires in COVID-19. In the study overall: Sites in the United States, Italy and Spain provided acute and convalescent COVID-19 samples. T cells, B-cell-depleted T cells, or PBMCs supplied cDNA or gDNA.

Source study methods: Amplifying reference gene primers gave estimates of nucleated cell counts. The method was immunoSEQ multiplex PCR; TCRdb's version includes in-frame clones alone and lacks a portion of them. That table is the source of V, J and clone size, and D and trimming were worked out from the DNA. Of approximately 220,000 clones detected, about 90% appear once; the ten largest clones hold roughly 15%. The CDR3 runs 13 residues. Germline assignment: CDR1 SNHLY and CDR2 FYNNEI. Note on this clone: A junction boundary mismatches the germline segment, possibly from a read error.

This receptor was identified in a man under 40 who had been exposed to COVID-19. The chain has TRBV2 and TRBJ1-1, with D perhaps matching TRBD1 (6 bases). The sample consisted of PBMCs or T cells enriched from blood (not recorded which). The CDR3 is CASSPRRDTEAFF. CDR3 in DNA: TGTGCCAGCAGTCCCCGTAGGGACACCGAAGCTTTCTTT. Filled out from reference TRBV2 and TRBJ1-1, the complete variable domain reads EPEVTQTPSHQVTQMGQEVILRCVPISNHLYFYWYRQILGQKVEFLVSFYNNEISEKSEIFDDQFSVERPDGSNFTLKIRSTKLEDSAMYFCASSPRRDTEAFFGQGTRLTVV.